One and the same sample provided the 23 T cell receptor beta chains below, sequenced in a study of cytomegalovirus exposure and HLA in healthy donors. Researchers ran the PCR with 60 Vbeta and 13 Jbeta primers. The repertoire was sequenced with immunoSEQ multiplex PCR; TCRdb's copy has only in-frame clones and lacks some. Among some 210,000 clones listed, around 81% were seen once. Input material: PBMCs. The source of these receptors is a woman aged 45-59 years in good health and CMV-seropositive.

The V gene is TRBV9, the J gene TRBJ2-4; D call uncertain. CDR3 length equals 13 residues. The germline V and J ends were trimmed by 2 bases and 7 bases, with 10 bases remaining between them. CDR1 is SGDLS and CDR2 is YYNGEE in the germline V gene. The CDR3 sequence is CASSVGVMNIQYF. The CDR3 DNA sequence: TGTGCCAGCAGCGTTGGAGTTATGAACATTCAGTACTTC. Together with reference TRBV9 and TRBJ2-4, the CDR3 gives the full variable domain: DSGVTQTPKHLITATGQRVTLRCSPRSGDLSVYWYQQSLDQGLQFLIQYYNGEERAKGNILERFSAQQFPDLHSELNLSSLELGDSALYFCASSVGVMNIQYFGAGTRLSVL.

This chain connects TRBV18 to TRBJ1-6; no reliable D call. V was pared by 1 base and J by 5 bases, with 15 bases between. Germline CDR1 is KGHSH and CDR2 is LQKENI. The CDR3 length is 17 residues. The CDR3 region is CASSPLSAATNNSPLHF. DNA for the CDR3: TGTGCCAGCTCACCACTTTCGGCAGCGACCAATAATTCACCCCTCCACTTT.

This chain uses TRBV7-6 with TRBJ1-1; a weak D match, TRBD1 (6 bases). The length of the CDR3 is 13 residues. V lost 4 bases to trimming and J lost 1 base, with 7 bases between them. Germline assignment: CDR1 SGHVS and CDR2 FNYEAQ. The CDR3 nucleotides read TGTGCCAGCAGCTCGACAGGGAACACTGAAGCTTTCTTT. Translated: CASSSTGNTEAFF.

As DNA, the CDR3 is TGTGCCAGAAGCATGAACAGGGCCAGTTCCTATAATTCACCCCTCCACTTT. This translates into CARSMNRASSYNSPLHF. J is TRBJ1-6 and V is TRBV5-3; D may be TRBD1 (6 bases). TRBV5-3 is an ORF; its function is uncertain. V was clipped by 4 bases and J by 1 base, with 15 bases between them. The CDR3 extends over 17 amino acids.

The chain carries TRBV30 and TRBJ1-5; D may be TRBD1 (5 bases). Germline V gene sequence: CDR1 GTSNPN, CDR2 SVGIG (reference sequence). The CDR3 consists of 13 residues. The V end was cut by 5 bases, the J end by 0 bases, with 8 bases between. The CDR3 reads CAWGADSNQPQHF. CDR3 DNA: TGTGCCTGGGGGGCGGATAGCAATCAGCCCCAGCATTTT.

This chain connects TRBV28 to TRBJ2-1, with D possibly TRBD1 on 6 matching bases. The CDR3 is made up of 12 amino acids. Germline V gives CDR1 MDHEN, CDR2 SYDVKM. V was cut by 6 bases and J by 6 bases, with 9 bases left in between. For the CDR3, the DNA is TGTGCCAGCAGGGGACACCTCAATGAGCAGTTCTTC. Translated, it gives CASRGHLNEQFF.

This clone came up a few times. The rearrangement joins TRBV6-5 to TRBJ1-1; tentative D call: TRBD1 (5 bases). Germline CDR1 MNHEY, CDR2 SVGAGI. Trimming removed 2 bases at V and 1 base at J, with 5 bases between. There are 13 residues in the CDR3. In nucleotides, the CDR3 is TGTGCCAGCAGTTACAGGGGGAACACTGAAGCTTTCTTT. Encoded protein: CASSYRGNTEAFF.

This chain connects TRBV9 to TRBJ2-1; D possibly corresponds to TRBD2 (6 bases). CDR3 length equals 14 residues. The germline gives CDR1 SGDLS, CDR2 YYNGEE. Trimming shortened V by 3 bases and J by 4 bases, and 11 bases separated the two germline ends. The CDR3 spells CASSGTAGYNEQFF. CDR3 sequence (DNA): TGTGCCAGCAGCGGGACGGCGGGGTACAATGAGCAGTTCTTC.

The V call is TRBV19, the J call TRBJ2-7; possible D gene TRBD2, 6 bases. This CDR3 contains 16 residues. With 1 base removed from V and 0 bases from J, the gap between germline ends came to 13 bases. From germline, CDR1 is LNHDA and CDR2 SQIVND (reference sequence). CDR3 sequence reads: CASSIAGVMSSYEQYF. As DNA, the CDR3 is TGTGCCAGTAGTATAGCGGGGGTGATGAGCTCCTACGAGCAGTACTTC.

The chain carries TRBV6-1 and TRBJ1-2, with D perhaps matching TRBD1 (6 bases). Looked up from germline, CDR1 is MNHNS and CDR2 is SASEGT. The germline V and J ends were trimmed by 5 bases and 3 bases, with 13 bases remaining between them. This CDR3 region has 14 residues. The CDR3 DNA sequence: TGTGCCAGCAGTCCCGACAGGCCTCACTATGGCTACACCTTC. It translates to CASSPDRPHYGYTF.

This sequence joins TRBV5-1 and TRBJ1-3, with no clear D. In germline, CDR1 is SGHRS, CDR2 YFSETQ. The CDR3 has 14 residues. The V end was cut by 0 bases, the J end by 2 bases, with 6 bases between. CDR3 in amino acids: CASSLGVTGNTIYF. In DNA, the CDR3 is TGCGCCAGCAGCTTGGGAGTTACTGGAAACACCATATATTTT.

The chain has TRBV29-1 and TRBJ1-1; D uncertain. The germline V gene encodes CDR1 SQVTM and CDR2 ANQGSEA. The CDR3 contains 12 residues. Trimming left V 6 bases short and J 1 base short, with 9 bases between. The CDR3: CSVTGRNTEAFF. The CDR3 nucleotides are TGCAGCGTAACCGGGAGGAACACTGAAGCTTTCTTT.

V and J are TRBV7-9 and TRBJ2-3, with D unclear. The CDR3 has 15 residues. V lost 6 bases and J 0 bases, leaving 13 bases between the germline ends. Per germline, CDR1 SEHNR and CDR2 FQNEAQ (reference sequence). The CDR3 DNA follows: TGTGCCAGCAGATACCGCCTCGGTAGCACAGATACGCAGTATTTT. Translation gives CASRYRLGSTDTQYF. Full variable domain (missing parts from reference TRBV7-9 and TRBJ2-3): DTGVSQNPRHKITKRGQNVTFRCDPISEHNRLYWYRQTLGQGPEFLTYFQNEAQLEKSRLLSDRFSAERPKGSFSTLEIQRTEQGDSAMYLCASRYRLGSTDTQYFGPGTRLTVL.

A single count supports this clone. The chain carries TRBV7-2 and TRBJ2-3; 8 bases are a match to TRBD1. Germline V gene lookup returns CDR1 SGHTA and CDR2 FQGNSA. The CDR3 runs to 14 residues. Germline trimming cut 7 bases from V and 2 bases from J; bases unmatched to any gene: 5. CDR3 bases: TGTGCCAGCACCGTGGACAGGGCCACAGATACGCAGTATTTT. Protein product: CASTVDRATDTQYF.

The genes are TRBV4-2 and TRBJ2-7, with D perhaps matching TRBD1 (5 bases). This CDR3 has 15 amino acids. Per germline, CDR1 LGHNA and CDR2 YNFKEQ. Between the trimmed V and J ends, which lost 0 bases and 2 bases, there was a span of 11 bases. CDR3 sequence: CASSQDEAGPYEQYF. The CDR3 DNA is TGTGCCAGCAGCCAAGATGAGGCAGGGCCCTACGAGCAGTACTTC.

V gene TRBV5-1 combines with J gene TRBJ1-6; 9 bases fit TRBD1. From germline, CDR1 is SGHRS and CDR2 YFSETQ. This CDR3 spans 16 amino acids. V dropped 4 bases and J dropped 8; count of bases not matched to a gene: 10. The CDR3 bases are TGCGCCAGCAGCGCTACGACAGGGGGTTACGATTCACCCCTCCACTTT. Translating gives CASSATTGGYDSPLHF.

The CDR3 sequence is CASSTTWGDSNQPQHF. CDR3 DNA sequence: TGTGCCAGTAGTACTACCTGGGGGGATAGCAATCAGCCCCAGCATTTT. This chain connects TRBV19 to TRBJ1-5; maybe TRBD1 (5 bases). The CDR3 extends over 16 amino acids. Between the trimmed V and J ends, which lost 4 bases and 0 bases, there was a span of 13 bases. From germline, CDR1 is LNHDA and CDR2 SQIVND (reference sequence).

The V and J genes are TRBV27 and TRBJ2-5; TRBD2 matches 9 bases. The CDR3 runs 14 residues. Germline-derived CDR1 and CDR2 are MNHEY and SMNVEV (reference sequence). V trimming: 7 bases; J trimming: 1 base; junction bases outside the gene matches: 4. The CDR3 spells CASMPAGGQETQYF. CDR3 sequence (DNA): TGTGCCAGCATGCCAGCGGGGGGCCAAGAGACCCAGTACTTC.

A single count supports this clone. The gene calls are TRBV18 and TRBJ1-5, with a possible D match to TRBD1 (6 bases). CDR1 KGHSH and CDR2 LQKENI come from the germline V gene. V dropped 3 bases and J dropped 4 bases, with 16 bases sitting between them. The CDR3 consists of 16 residues. The CDR3 bases are TGTGCCAGCTCACCGGCTGAGGGGGTGTCGAATCAGCCCCAGCATTTT. This gives the protein CASSPAEGVSNQPQHF.

The chain uses TRBV27 and TRBJ2-3; perhaps TRBD1 as D (5 bases). The CDR3 contains 13 residues. Germline V lookup: CDR1 MNHEY, CDR2 SMNVEV (reference sequence). Trimming removed 3 bases from V and 7 bases from J, with 11 bases in between. The CDR3 bases are TGTGCCAGCAGTTTGGCAGGGCTCCATACGCAGTATTTT. Translated, it gives CASSLAGLHTQYF.

For the CDR3, the DNA is TGTGCCAGCAGCGTAGTCCCGGGCACTGAAGCTTTCTTT. Translating it yields CASSVVPGTEAFF. The chain recombines TRBV9 with TRBJ1-1; D is undetermined. The germline V gene encodes CDR1 SGDLS and CDR2 YYNGEE. The CDR3 is 13 amino acids. The V end was cut by 0 bases, the J end by 4 bases, with 7 bases between.

V gene TRBV7-9 combines with J gene TRBJ1-3; 7 bases align to TRBD1. Germline CDR1 SEHNR, CDR2 FQNEAQ (reference sequence). V lost 3 bases, J lost 4 bases, and 9 bases stayed unmatched. This CDR3 contains 16 residues. As DNA, the CDR3 is TGTGCCAGCAGCTTCGACGACAGGGCGTCGGGAAACACCATATATTTT. Its translation: CASSFDDRASGNTIYF.

Only one count was recorded for this clone. The rearrangement joins TRBV18 to TRBJ2-5; 8 nucleotides align to TRBD2. V was pared by 3 bases and J by 5 bases, with 14 bases of the junction left unmatched. The CDR3 loop spans 17 amino acids. The germline V gene has CDR1 KGHSH and CDR2 LQKENI. In DNA form, the CDR3 reads TGTGCCAGCTCACCGCCGACCGGGACTAGAAATCAGGAGACCCAGTACTTC. Translation gives CASSPPTGTRNQETQYF.